This entry lists 15 T cell receptor beta chains sequenced from one sample in a study of T cells in localized non-small cell lung cancer. TCRdb keeps only in-frame clones here, not all; method: immunoSEQ multiplex PCR. Seen here are tens of thousands of clones, about 92% observed once, and the top ten hold approximately 3.9%. This specimen was peripheral blood mononuclear cells, taken before any cancer treatment. The receptor set was obtained from a woman aged 35-75 years with stage III lung adenocarcinoma.

V and J are TRBV11-2 and TRBJ2-3, with a possible D match to TRBD2 (5 bases). Germline CDR1 and CDR2: SGHAT and FQNNGV. This CDR3 is built from 15 residues. The V and J ends lost 6 bases and 1 base respectively, with 14 bases between them. The DNA of the CDR3 is TGTGCCAGCAGTAGAGTGGCGGGCGGCACAGATACGCAGTATTTT. Its protein product is CASSRVAGGTDTQYF.

The chain joins TRBV5-2 to TRBJ1-2; the table's D call, TRBD1, was not checked against the DNA. TRBV5-2 represents a pseudogene. The CDR3 consists of 14 residues. The CDR3, as DNA: TGCGCCAGCAGCCAGACAGGGGAGGGCTATGGCTACACCTTC. Translating gives CASSQTGEGYGYTF.

The CDR3: CASSYGGRQYF. CDR3 nucleotide sequence: TGTGCCAGCAGTTACGGGGGACGTCAGTACTTC. The chain uses TRBV6-6 and TRBJ2-4, with D perhaps assigned TRBD1 or TRBD2 (5 bases each). Looked up from germline, CDR1 is MNHNY and CDR2 is SVGAGI (reference sequence). V was trimmed by 2 bases and J by 12 bases, leaving 8 bases between them. This CDR3 contains 11 residues.

This clone was observed a handful of times. The DNA for the CDR3 is TGCAGTGCGGATCAGGGCCACGAGCAGTACTTC. Translated, it gives CSADQGHEQYF. The chain employs TRBV20-1 and TRBJ2-7; weak D call: TRBD1 (5 bases). In germline, CDR1 is DFQATT, CDR2 SNEGSKA (reference sequence). The CDR3 extends over 11 amino acids. Trimming removed 6 bases from V and 5 bases from J, with 11 bases in between.

This chain links TRBV5-8 with TRBJ1-2; D gene ambiguous. The CDR3 is made up of 14 amino acids. The germline gives CDR1 SGHTS, CDR2 YDEGEE. The V end was cut by 4 bases, the J end by 0 bases, with 10 bases between. This CDR3 is CASSLSVPNYGYTF. DNA of the CDR3: TGTGCCAGCAGCCTCAGTGTCCCTAACTATGGCTACACCTTC.

This clone appeared a single time. The V gene is TRBV27, the J gene TRBJ2-3; TRBD2 is a possible D gene (6 bases). V lost 6 bases and J 2 bases, leaving 6 bases between the germline ends. The V gene's germline CDR1 is MNHEY and CDR2 SMNVEV (reference sequence). The CDR3 spans 12 residues. CDR3 DNA: TGTGCCAGCAGGGACTACACAGATACGCAGTATTTT. Protein: CASRDYTDTQYF.

The chain couples TRBV30 to TRBJ1-5; tentatively, D is TRBD1 (6 bases). The germline V and J ends were trimmed by 2 bases and 6 bases, with 23 bases remaining between them. This CDR3 comprises 17 residues. From germline, CDR1 is GTSNPN and CDR2 SVGIG (reference sequence). The CDR3 DNA sequence: TGTGCCTGGAGTAGGGGGGGTAACTGGGGCGGACTTCAGCCCCAGCATTTT. The encoded protein is CAWSRGGNWGGLQPQHF.

The chain has TRBV18 and TRBJ2-3, with 12 bases lining up with TRBD2. Germline V gene sequence: CDR1 KGHSH, CDR2 LQKENI. The CDR3 consists of 16 residues. Trimming removed 1 base from V and 1 base from J; junction bases left unmatched: 0. CDR3 protein: CASSPRTSGGTDTQYF. The CDR3 nucleotides read TGTGCCAGCTCACCACGGACTAGCGGGGGCACAGATACGCAGTATTTT.

This clone was seen a few times. The gene calls are TRBV14 and TRBJ1-2; D is uncertain. Germline CDR1 SGHDN, CDR2 FVKESK. Between the trimmed V and J ends, which lost 1 base and 8 bases, there was a span of 11 bases. The CDR3 totals 13 residues. As DNA, the CDR3 is TGTGCCAGCAGCCAAGGAGCGAGCGAGGGCTACACCTTC. It codes for CASSQGASEGYTF.

The V gene is TRBV5-1, the J gene TRBJ1-1, with D hard to call. Trimming took off 0 bases at V and 2 bases at J, with 5 bases between the two ends. The CDR3 contains 13 residues. Germline V lookup: CDR1 SGHRS, CDR2 YFSETQ. As DNA, the CDR3 is TGCGCCAGCAGCTTGGTAACTAACACTGAAGCTTTCTTT. Its protein is CASSLVTNTEAFF.

The J gene is TRBJ2-7, the V gene TRBV7-2; D uncertain. In germline, CDR1 is SGHTA, CDR2 FQGNSA. V was trimmed by 5 bases and J by 2 bases, leaving 13 bases between them. CDR3 size: 14 residues. Written as DNA, the CDR3 is TGTGCCAGCAGCCCACTCGTAGGCACCTACGAGCAGTACTTC. This translates into CASSPLVGTYEQYF.

This clone was seen just once. The chain combines TRBV30 with TRBJ2-1; 7 nucleotides match TRBD2. Trimming at V came to 3 bases and at J to 8 bases, leaving 10 bases not matched to a gene. CDR3 length: 14 amino acids. Germline V gene sequence: CDR1 GTSNPN, CDR2 SVGIG (reference sequence). The CDR3 loop is CAWREAGSRYEQFF. CDR3 coding DNA: TGTGCCTGGAGAGAAGCGGGGAGCCGTTATGAGCAGTTCTTC.

The chain joins TRBV6-5 to TRBJ2-3, with 11 bases fitting TRBD2. V dropped 6 bases and J dropped 2; count of bases not matched to a gene: 1. CDR1 is MNHEY, CDR2 SVGAGI, per germline. This CDR3 has 14 amino acids. The CDR3: CASRLAGDTDTQYF. The CDR3 DNA sequence: TGTGCCAGCAGACTAGCGGGAGACACAGATACGCAGTATTTT.

CDR3 protein: CASSLRQGEGGYTF. CDR3 nucleotides: TGCGCCAGCAGCTTGCGCCAGGGGGAAGGCGGCTACACCTTC. This chain uses TRBV5-1 with TRBJ1-2, with 7 bases lining up with TRBD1. J gave up 8 bases and V 1 base, and 8 bases lay outside the gene matches. This CDR3 is 14 amino acids long. Germline loops: CDR1 SGHRS, CDR2 YFSETQ.

The J gene is TRBJ1-1, the V gene TRBV7-2; D is unclear. Looked up from germline, CDR1 is SGHTA and CDR2 is FQGNSA. The CDR3 has 14 residues. The germline V and J ends were trimmed by 3 bases and 1 base, with 9 bases remaining between them. Here the CDR3 DNA reads TGTGCCAGCAGCTTGAGACATACGAACACTGAAGCTTTCTTT. As protein: CASSLRHTNTEAFF.